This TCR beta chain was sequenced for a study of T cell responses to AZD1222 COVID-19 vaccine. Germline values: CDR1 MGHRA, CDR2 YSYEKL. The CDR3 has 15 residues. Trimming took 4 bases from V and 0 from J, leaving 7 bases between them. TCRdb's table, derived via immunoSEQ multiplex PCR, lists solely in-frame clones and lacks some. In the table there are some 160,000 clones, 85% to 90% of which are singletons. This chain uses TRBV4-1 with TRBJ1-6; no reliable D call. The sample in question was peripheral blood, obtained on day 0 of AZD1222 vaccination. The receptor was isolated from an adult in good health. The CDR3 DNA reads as TGCGCCAGCAGCCCCCAGAGCTCCTATAATTCACCCCTCCACTTT. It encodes CASSPQSSYNSPLHF.